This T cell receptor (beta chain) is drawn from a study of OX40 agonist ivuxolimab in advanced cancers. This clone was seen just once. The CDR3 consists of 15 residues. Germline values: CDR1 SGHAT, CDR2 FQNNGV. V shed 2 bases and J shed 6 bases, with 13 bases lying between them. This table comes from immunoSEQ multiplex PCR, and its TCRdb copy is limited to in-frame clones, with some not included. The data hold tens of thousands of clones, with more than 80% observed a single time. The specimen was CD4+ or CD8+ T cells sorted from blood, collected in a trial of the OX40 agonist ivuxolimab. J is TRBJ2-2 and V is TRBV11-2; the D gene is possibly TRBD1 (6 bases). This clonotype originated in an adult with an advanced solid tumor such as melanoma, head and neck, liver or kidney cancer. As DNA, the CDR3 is TGTGCCAGCAGCTTAAAGGGGGTTAGGGCCGGGGAGCTGTTTTTT. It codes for CASSLKGVRAGELFF.